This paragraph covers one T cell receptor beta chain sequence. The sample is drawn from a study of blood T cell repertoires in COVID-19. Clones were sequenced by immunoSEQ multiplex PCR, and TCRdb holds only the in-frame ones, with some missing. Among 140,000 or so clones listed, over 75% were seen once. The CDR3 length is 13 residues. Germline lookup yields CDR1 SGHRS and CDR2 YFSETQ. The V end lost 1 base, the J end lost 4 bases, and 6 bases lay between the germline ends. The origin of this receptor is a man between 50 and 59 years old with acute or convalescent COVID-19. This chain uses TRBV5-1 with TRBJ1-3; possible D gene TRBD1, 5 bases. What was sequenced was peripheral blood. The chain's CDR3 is CASSLRGGNTIYF. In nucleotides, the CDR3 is TGCGCCAGCAGCTTGAGGGGCGGAAACACCATATATTTT.